This note documents a single T cell receptor (beta chain) sequence. Its antigen is as yet unknown. TCRdb ran MiXCR on the reads and lists one entry per CDR3 protein. The sample lists about 770,000 distinct CDR3 sequences, around 29% occurring once. This sample was included in a study of T cell repertoires in cytomegalovirus infection. This receptor was obtained from a human donor in good health (CMV status not recorded). Some clones in this sample may be carry-over from other donors' samples. This material consisted of cultured CD8+ T cells from PBMCs, taken from culture after CMV antigen stimulation.

CDR3 loop: CASSLGQGTAYEQYV. CDR3 coding DNA: TGTGCCAGCAGCTTGGGACAGGGGACGGCCTACGAGCAGTACGTC. V is TRBV5-6 and J is TRBJ2-7; TRBD1 matches 8 bases. The CDR3 is made up of 15 amino acids. Germline V lookup: CDR1 SGHDT, CDR2 YYEEEE. The ends lost 0 bases at V and 2 bases at J; junction bases unmatched: 4.